This TCR beta chain was recorded in a study of cytomegalovirus exposure and HLA in healthy donors. PCR employed 60 Vbeta and 13 Jbeta primers. Here immunoSEQ multiplex PCR was the method, and the copy in TCRdb shows in-frame clones only, minus some. The sample contains about 160,000 clones, 65% to 85% of which appear only once. Trimming left V 6 bases short and J 3 bases short, with 9 bases between. Per germline, CDR1 LGHNT and CDR2 FRNRAP. CDR3 length: 13 amino acids. The chain employs TRBV12-5 and TRBJ2-1; D unclear. Material for sequencing was PBMCs. This TCR derives from a young woman in good health and CMV-seropositive. CDR3 in amino acids: CASGVEVYNEQFF. DNA for the CDR3: TGTGCTAGTGGAGTAGAAGTCTACAATGAGCAGTTCTTC.